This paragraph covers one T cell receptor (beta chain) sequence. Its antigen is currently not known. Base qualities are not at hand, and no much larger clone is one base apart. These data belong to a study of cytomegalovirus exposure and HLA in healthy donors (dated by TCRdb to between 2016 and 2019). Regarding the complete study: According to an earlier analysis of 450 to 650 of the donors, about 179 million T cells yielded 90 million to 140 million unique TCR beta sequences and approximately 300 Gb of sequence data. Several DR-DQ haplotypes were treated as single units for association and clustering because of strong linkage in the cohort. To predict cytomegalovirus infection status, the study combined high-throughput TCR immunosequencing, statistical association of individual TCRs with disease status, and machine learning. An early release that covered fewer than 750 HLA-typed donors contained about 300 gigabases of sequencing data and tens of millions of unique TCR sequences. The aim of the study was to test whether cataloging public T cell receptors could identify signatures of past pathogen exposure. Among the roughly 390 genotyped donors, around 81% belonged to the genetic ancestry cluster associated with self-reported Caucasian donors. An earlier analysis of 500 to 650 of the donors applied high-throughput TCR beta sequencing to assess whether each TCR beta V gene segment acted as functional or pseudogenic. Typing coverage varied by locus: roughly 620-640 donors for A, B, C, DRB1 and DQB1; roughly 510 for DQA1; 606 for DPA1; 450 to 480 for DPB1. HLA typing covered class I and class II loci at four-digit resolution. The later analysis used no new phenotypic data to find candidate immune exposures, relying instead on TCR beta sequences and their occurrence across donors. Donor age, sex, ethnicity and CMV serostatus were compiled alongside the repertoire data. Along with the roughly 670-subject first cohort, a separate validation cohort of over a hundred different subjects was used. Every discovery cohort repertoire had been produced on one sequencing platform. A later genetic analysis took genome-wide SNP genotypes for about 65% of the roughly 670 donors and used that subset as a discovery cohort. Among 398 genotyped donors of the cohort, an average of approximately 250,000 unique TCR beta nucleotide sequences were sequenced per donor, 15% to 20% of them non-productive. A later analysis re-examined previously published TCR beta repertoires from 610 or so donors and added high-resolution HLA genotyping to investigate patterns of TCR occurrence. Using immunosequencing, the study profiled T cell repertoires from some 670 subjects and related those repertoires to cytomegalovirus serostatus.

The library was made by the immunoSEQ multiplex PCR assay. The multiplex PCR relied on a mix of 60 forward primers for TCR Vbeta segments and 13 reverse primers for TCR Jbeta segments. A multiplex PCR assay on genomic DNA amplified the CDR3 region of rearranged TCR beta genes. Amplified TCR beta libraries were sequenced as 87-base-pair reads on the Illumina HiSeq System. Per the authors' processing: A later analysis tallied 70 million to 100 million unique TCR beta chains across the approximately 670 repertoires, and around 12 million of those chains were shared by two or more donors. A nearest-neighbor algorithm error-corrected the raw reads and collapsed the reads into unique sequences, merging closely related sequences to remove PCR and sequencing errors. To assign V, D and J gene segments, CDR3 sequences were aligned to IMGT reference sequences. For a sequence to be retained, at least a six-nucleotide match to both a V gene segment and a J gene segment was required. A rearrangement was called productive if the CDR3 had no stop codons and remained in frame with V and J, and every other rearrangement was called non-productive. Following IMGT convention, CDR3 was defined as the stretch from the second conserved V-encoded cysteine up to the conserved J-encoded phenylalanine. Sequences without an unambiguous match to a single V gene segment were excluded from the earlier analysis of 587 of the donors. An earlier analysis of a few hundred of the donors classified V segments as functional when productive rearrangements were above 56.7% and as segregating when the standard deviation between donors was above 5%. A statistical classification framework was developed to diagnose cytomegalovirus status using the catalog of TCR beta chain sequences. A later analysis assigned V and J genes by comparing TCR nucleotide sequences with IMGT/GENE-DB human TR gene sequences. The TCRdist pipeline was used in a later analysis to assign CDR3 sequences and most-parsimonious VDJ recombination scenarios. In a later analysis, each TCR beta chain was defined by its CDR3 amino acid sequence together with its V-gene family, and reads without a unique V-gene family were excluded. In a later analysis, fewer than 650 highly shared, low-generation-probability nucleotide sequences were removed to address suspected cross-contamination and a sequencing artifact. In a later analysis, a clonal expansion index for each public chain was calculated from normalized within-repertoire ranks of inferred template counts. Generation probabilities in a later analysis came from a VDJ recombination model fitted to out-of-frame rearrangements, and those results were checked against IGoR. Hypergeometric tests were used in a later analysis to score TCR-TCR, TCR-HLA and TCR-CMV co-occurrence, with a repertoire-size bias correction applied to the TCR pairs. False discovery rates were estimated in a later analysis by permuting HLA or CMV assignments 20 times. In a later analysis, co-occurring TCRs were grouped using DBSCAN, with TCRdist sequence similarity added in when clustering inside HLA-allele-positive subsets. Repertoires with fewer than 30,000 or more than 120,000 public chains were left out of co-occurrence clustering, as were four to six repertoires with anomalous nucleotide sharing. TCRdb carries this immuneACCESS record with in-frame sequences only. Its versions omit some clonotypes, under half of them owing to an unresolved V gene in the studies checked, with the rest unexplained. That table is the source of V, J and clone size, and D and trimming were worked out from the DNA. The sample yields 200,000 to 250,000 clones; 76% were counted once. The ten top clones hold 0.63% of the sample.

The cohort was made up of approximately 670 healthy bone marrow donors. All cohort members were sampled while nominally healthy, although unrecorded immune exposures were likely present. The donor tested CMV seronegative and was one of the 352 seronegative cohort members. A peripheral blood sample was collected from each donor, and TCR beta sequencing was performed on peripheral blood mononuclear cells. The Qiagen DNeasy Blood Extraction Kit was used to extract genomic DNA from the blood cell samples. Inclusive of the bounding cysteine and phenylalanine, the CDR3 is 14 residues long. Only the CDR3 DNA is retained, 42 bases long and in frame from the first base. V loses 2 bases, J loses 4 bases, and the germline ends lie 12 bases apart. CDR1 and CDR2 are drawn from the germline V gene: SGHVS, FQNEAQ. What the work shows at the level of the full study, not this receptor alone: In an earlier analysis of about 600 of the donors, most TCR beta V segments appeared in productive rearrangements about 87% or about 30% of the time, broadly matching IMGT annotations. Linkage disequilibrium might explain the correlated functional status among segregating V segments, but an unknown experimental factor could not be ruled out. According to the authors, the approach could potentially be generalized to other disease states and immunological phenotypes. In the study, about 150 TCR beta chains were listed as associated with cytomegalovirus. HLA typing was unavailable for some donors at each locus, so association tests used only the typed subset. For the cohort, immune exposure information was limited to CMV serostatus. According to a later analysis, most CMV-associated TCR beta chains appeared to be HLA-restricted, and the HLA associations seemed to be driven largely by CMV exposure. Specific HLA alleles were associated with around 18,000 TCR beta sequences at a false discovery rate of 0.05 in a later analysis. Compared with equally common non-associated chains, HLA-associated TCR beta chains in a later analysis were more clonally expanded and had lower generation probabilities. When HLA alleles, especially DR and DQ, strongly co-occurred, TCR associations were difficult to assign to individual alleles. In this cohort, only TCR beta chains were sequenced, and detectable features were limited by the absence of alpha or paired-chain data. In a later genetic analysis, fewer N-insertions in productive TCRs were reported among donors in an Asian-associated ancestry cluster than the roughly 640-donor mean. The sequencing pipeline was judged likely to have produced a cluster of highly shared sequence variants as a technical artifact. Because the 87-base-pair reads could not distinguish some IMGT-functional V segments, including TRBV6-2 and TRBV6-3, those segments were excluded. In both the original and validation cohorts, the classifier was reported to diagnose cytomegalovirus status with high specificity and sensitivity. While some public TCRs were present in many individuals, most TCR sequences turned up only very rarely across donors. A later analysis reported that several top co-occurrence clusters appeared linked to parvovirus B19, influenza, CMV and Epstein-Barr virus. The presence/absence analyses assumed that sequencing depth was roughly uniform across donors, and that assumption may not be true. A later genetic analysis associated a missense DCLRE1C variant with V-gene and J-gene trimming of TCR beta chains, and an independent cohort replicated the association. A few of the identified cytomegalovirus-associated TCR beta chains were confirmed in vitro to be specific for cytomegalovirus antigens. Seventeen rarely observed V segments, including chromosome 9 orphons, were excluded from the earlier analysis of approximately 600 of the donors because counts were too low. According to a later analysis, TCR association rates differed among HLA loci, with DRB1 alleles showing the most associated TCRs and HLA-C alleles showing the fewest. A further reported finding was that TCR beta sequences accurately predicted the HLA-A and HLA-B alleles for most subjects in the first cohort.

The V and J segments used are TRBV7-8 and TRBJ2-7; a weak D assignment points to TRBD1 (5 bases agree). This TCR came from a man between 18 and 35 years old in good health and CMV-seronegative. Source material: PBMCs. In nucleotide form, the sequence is TGTGCCAGCAGCTTACTTTTAGGGGTATACGAGCAGTACTTC. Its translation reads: CASSLLLGVYEQYF.